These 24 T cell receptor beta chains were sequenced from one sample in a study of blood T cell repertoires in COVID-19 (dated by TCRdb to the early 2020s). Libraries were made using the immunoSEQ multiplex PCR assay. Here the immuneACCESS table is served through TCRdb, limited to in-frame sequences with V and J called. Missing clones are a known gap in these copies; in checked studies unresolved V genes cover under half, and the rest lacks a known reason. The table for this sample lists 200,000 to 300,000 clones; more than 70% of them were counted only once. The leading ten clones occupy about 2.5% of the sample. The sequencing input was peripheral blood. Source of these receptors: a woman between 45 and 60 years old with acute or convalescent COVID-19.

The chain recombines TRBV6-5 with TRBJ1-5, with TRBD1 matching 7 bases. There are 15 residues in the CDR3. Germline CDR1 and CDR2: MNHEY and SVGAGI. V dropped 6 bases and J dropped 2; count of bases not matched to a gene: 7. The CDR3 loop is CASRRQGLGNQPQHF. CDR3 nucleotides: TGTGCCAGCAGACGACAGGGACTCGGCAATCAGCCCCAGCATTTT.

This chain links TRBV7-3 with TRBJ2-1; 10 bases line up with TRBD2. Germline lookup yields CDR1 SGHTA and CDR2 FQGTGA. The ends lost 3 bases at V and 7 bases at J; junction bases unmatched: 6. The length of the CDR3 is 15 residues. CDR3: CASSFSGRTGNEQFF. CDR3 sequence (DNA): TGTGCCAGCAGCTTTAGCGGGAGGACTGGGAATGAGCAGTTCTTC.

The CDR3 loop is CATSESGQGKNYNEQFF. CDR3 bases: TGTGCCACCAGTGAATCAGGACAGGGGAAAAACTACAATGAGCAGTTCTTC. The chain links TRBV24-1 to TRBJ2-1, with 9 nucleotides matching TRBD1. V shed 4 bases, J shed 3 bases, and the junction held 9 bases outside the gene matches. In germline, CDR1 is KGHDR, CDR2 SFDVKD. CDR3 size: 17 residues.

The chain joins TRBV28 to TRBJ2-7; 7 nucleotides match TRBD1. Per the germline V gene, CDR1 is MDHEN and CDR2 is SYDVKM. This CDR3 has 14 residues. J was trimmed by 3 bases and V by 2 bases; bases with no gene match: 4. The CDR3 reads CASSLPRDSYEQYF. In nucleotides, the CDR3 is TGTGCCAGCAGTTTACCCCGGGACAGCTACGAGCAGTACTTC. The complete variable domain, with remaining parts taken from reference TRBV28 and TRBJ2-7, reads DVKVTQSSRYLVKRTGEKVFLECVQDMDHENMFWYRQDPGLGLRLIYFSYDVKMKEKGDIPEGYSVSREKKERFSLILESASTNQTSMYLCASSLPRDSYEQYFGPGTRLTVT.

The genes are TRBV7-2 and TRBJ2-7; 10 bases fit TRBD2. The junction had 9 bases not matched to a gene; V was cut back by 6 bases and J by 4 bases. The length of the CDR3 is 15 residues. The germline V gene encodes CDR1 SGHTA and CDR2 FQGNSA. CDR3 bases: TGTGCCAGCAGATTTCTAGCGGGAGATCGGTACGAGCAGTACTTC. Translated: CASRFLAGDRYEQYF.

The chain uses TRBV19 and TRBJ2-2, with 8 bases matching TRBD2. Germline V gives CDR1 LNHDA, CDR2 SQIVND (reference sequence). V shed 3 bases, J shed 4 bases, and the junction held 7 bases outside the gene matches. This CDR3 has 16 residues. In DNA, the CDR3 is TGTGCCAGTAGTATTGAGACTAGCGTTAGCACCGGGGAGCTGTTTTTT. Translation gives CASSIETSVSTGELFF.

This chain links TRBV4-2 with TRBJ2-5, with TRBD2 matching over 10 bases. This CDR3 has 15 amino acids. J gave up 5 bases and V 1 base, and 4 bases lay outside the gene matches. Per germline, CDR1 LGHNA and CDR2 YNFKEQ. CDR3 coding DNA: TGTGCCAGCAGCCAAGCGGGACTAGCGCAGGAGACCCAGTACTTC. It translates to CASSQAGLAQETQYF.

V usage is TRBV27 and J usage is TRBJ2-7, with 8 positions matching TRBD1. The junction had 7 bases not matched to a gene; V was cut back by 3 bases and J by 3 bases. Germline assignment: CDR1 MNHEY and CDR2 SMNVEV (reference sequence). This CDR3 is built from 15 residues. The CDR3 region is CASSFQTGAIYEQYF. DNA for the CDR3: TGTGCCAGCAGTTTCCAGACAGGGGCAATCTACGAGCAGTACTTC.

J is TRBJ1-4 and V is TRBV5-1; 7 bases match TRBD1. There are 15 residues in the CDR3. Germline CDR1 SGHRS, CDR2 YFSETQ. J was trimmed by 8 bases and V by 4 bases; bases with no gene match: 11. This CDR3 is CASSPERQGGEKLFF. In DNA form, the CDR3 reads TGCGCCAGCAGCCCAGAAAGACAGGGTGGGGAAAAACTGTTTTTT.

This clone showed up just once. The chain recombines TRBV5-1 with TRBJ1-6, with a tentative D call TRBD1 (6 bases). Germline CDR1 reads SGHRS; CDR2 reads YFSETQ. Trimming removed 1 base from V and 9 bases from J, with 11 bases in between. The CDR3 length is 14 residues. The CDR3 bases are TGCGCCAGCAGCTTGCGGGGGGGCAGTTCACCCCTCCACTTT. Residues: CASSLRGGSSPLHF.

The CDR3 region has the DNA TGCGCCAGCAGCGCCGGACAGGTTCCCTCCTACGAGCAGTACTTC. Translation: CASSAGQVPSYEQYF. The V call is TRBV5-1, the J call TRBJ2-7; TRBD1 agrees at 7 bases. The trim removed 4 bases at V and 0 bases at J, leaving 7 bases unmatched. CDR1 is SGHRS, CDR2 YFSETQ, per germline. The CDR3 covers 15 residues.

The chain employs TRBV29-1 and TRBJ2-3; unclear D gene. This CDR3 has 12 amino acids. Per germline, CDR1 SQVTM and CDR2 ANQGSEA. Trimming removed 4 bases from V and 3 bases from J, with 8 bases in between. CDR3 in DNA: TGCAGCGTTGCCAGTCAAACAGATACGCAGTATTTT. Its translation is CSVASQTDTQYF.

The CDR3 region is CASSPGQGQGDTEAFF. The CDR3 region has the DNA TGTGCCAGCAGCCCGGGACAGGGACAGGGGGACACTGAAGCTTTCTTT. The chain carries TRBV7-4 and TRBJ1-1; 11 bases align to TRBD1. This CDR3 comprises 16 residues. V was clipped by 5 bases and J by 3 bases; unmatched bases: 8. Germline loops: CDR1 SGHVT, CDR2 SQSDAQ.

The CDR3 loop reads CASNTGNYEQYF. CDR3 nucleotides: TGTGCCAGCAACACAGGGAACTACGAGCAGTACTTC. The rearrangement joins TRBV2 to TRBJ2-7; a possible D gene is TRBD1 (6 bases). There are 12 residues in the CDR3. Trimming took off 7 bases at V and 3 bases at J, with 10 bases between the two ends. The V gene's germline CDR1 is SNHLY and CDR2 FYNNEI. Variable domain in full (rest from reference TRBV2 and TRBJ2-7): EPEVTQTPSHQVTQMGQEVILRCVPISNHLYFYWYRQILGQKVEFLVSFYNNEISEKSEIFDDQFSVERPDGSNFTLKIRSTKLEDSAMYFCASNTGNYEQYFGPGTRLTVT.

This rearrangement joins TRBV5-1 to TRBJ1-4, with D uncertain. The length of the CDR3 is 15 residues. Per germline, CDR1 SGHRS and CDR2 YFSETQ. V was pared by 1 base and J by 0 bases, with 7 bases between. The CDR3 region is CASSLIPSTNEKLFF. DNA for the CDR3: TGCGCCAGCAGCTTGATCCCTTCAACTAATGAAAAACTGTTTTTT.

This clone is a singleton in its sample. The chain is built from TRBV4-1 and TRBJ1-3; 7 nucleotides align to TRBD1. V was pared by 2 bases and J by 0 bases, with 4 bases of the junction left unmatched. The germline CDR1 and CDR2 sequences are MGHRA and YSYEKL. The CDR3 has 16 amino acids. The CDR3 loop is CASSQRQGPSGNTIYF. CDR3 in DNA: TGCGCCAGCAGCCAAAGACAGGGACCCTCTGGAAACACCATATATTTT.

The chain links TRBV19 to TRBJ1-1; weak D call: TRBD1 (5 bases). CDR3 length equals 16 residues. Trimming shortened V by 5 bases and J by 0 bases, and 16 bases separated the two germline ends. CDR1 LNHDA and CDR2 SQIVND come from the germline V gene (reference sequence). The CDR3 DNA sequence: TGTGCCAGTAGTCCCCAGGGTCCGTTTATGAACACTGAAGCTTTCTTT. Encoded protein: CASSPQGPFMNTEAFF.

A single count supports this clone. Written as DNA, the CDR3 is TGTGCCAGCAGCTTGGGACTAGCTGCCTCCTACGAGCAGTACTTC. Its protein is CASSLGLAASYEQYF. The genes are TRBV5-5 and TRBJ2-7; 7 bases are shared with TRBD2. The CDR3 spans 15 residues. The germline V gene encodes CDR1 SGHKS and CDR2 YYEKEE (reference sequence). V was pared by 0 bases and J by 0 bases, with 3 bases of the junction left unmatched. The entire variable domain, with the rest obtained from reference TRBV5-5 and TRBJ2-7, is as follows: DAGVTQSPTHLIKTRGQQVTLRCSPISGHKSVSWYQQVLGQGPQFIFQYYEKEERGRGNFPDRFSARQFPNYSSELNVNALLLGDSALYLCASSLGLAASYEQYFGPGTRLTVT.

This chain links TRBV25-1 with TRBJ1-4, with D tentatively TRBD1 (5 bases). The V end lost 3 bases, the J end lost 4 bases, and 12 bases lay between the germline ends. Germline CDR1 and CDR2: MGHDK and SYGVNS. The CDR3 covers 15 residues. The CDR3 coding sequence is TGTGCCAGCAGTGATTTGACAGAAGATAATGAAAAACTGTTTTTT. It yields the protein CASSDLTEDNEKLFF. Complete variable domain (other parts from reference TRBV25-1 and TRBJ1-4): EADIYQTPRYLVIGTGKKITLECSQTMGHDKMYWYQQDPGMELHLIHYSYGVNSTEKGDLSSESTVSRIRTEHFPLTLESARPSHTSQYLCASSDLTEDNEKLFFGSGTQLSVL.

The CDR3 DNA is TGTGCCAGTAGTATAGATGGGCTAGCCAATGAGCAGTTCTTC. Its translation is CASSIDGLANEQFF. The rearrangement uses TRBV19 and TRBJ2-1; possible D gene TRBD2, 5 bases. There are 14 residues in the CDR3. Germline CDR1 LNHDA, CDR2 SQIVND (reference sequence). V gave up 0 bases and J gave up 6 bases, with 9 bases separating them. Based on the CDR3 plus reference TRBV19 and TRBJ2-1, the full variable domain is DGGITQSPKYLFRKEGQNVTLSCEQNLNHDAMYWYRQDPGQGLRLIYYSQIVNDFQKGDIAEGYSVSREKKESFPLTVTSAQKNPTAFYLCASSIDGLANEQFFGPGTRLTVL.

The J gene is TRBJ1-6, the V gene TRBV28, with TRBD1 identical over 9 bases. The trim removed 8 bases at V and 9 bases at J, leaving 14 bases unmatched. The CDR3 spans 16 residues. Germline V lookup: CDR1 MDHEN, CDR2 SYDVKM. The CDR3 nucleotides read TGTGCCAGCGGACCTAGACAGGGGGTGGAAATTTCACCCCTCCACTTT. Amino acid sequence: CASGPRQGVEISPLHF.

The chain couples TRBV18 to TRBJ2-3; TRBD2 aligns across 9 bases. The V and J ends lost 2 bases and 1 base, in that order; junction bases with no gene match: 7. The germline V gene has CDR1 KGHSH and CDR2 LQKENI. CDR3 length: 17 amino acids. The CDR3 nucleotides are TGTGCCAGCTCACCAAGGATAGCGGGAGTCGGCACAGATACGCAGTATTTT. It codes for CASSPRIAGVGTDTQYF.

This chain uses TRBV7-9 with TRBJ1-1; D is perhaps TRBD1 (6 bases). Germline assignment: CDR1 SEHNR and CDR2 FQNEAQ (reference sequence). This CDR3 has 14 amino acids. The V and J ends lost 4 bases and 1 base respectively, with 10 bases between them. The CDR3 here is CASSSRTANTEAFF. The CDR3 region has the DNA TGTGCCAGCAGCTCCCGGACAGCGAACACTGAAGCTTTCTTT.

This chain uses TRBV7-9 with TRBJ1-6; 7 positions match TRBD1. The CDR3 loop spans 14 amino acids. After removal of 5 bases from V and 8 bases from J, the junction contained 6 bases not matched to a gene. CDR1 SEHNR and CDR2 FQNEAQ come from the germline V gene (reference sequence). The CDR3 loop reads CASSLFDRDSPLHF. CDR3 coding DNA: TGTGCCAGCAGCCTGTTCGACAGGGATTCACCCCTCCACTTT.